This paragraph reports one T cell receptor (beta chain). This specimen comes from a study of cytomegalovirus exposure and HLA in healthy donors. PCR primers comprised 60 Vbeta and 13 Jbeta primers. Assay: immunoSEQ multiplex PCR; the TCRdb copy retains only in-frame clones and omits some. Recorded here are roughly 69,000 clones; the top ten clones represent more than 1.5%. Participants comprised healthy donors of bone marrow. The sequencing input was PBMCs. This receptor was taken from a woman in her 30s in good health and CMV-seronegative.

DNA for the CDR3: TGTGCCAGCAGCCCGGGGGAAAAGGGGGAGACCCAGTACTTC. The encoded protein is CASSPGEKGETQYF. The J gene is TRBJ2-5, the V gene TRBV4-2; maybe TRBD2 (6 bases). The CDR3 runs 14 residues. Trimming pared 4 bases from V and 5 bases from J, leaving 14 bases between. CDR1 is LGHNA and CDR2 is YNFKEQ in the germline V gene.